This T cell receptor beta chain comes out of a study of shared clonotypes between healthy human individuals (dated by TCRdb to the early 2020s). Regarding the complete study: Two women and a few men aged 18 to 49 years were included in the cohort. For each donor, CD4 naive and CD4 memory were each given three plates, CD8 naive was given two plates, and CD8 memory was given one plate. To estimate repertoire size and how much clonotype sharing occurs between individuals, the study deeply sequenced the blood TCR repertoires of roughly 5 healthy adults. To increase sequencing depth and limit assay-specific biases, different laboratories used diverse techniques to prepare libraries and sequence TCR repertoires. Leukapheresis yielded between about 0.94 and 10 billion PBMCs per donor. General findings and caveats noted by the study authors: Sampling was restricted to blood, and TCR repertoires in tissues likely differ from the TCR repertoires found in blood. Even with the large sequencing depth, rarefaction of the sorted-subset datasets indicated that sequencing was incomplete. The small number of donors limited the genetic and exposure-history diversity represented. Pairwise subsampling indicated that sequencing depth was expected to affect the degree of clonotype sharing among donors. Compared with non-shared clonotypes, the clonotypes found in all four sorted-subset donors had higher generation probabilities. Estimated clonotype richness was generally larger for naive than for memory subsets. About 5% of naive CD4, around 3.5% of naive CD8, approximately 2% of memory CD4, and 0.35% to 0.5% of memory CD8 clonotypes were shared across a few donors.

Healthy HIV-negative adults with no recently reported acute infections or vaccinations were included as donors. Every donor was a Caucasian adult living in Nashville, Tennessee, USA. CD4+ T cells were enriched through magnetic negative selection, after which naive cells were positively selected on CD45RA and the remaining negative fraction served as the memory subset. Blood was obtained by leukapheresis, after which PBMCs were separated by Ficoll-Histopaque density gradient centrifugation and cryopreserved in liquid nitrogen vapor phase. Analytical flow cytometry was used to check the purity and quantity of each magnetically sorted T cell population. Genomic DNA was isolated from each sorted fraction and quantified by UV absorbance on a Nanodrop 2000c. Using the deep immunoSEQ assay, multiplex PCR amplified TCR CDR3 regions from genomic DNA. For each cell subset, the extracted genomic DNA was distributed evenly across all wells of several immunoSEQ 96-well plates, and each plate served as one replicate. For sorted subsets, approximately 210 ng genomic DNA, equal to some 28,000 T cell genomes, was loaded into each replicate PCR. Purified libraries were quantified with a Qubit 3.0 fluorometer, sized on a Bioanalyzer 2100, and re-quantified with the KAPA Library Quantification kit. Each immunoSEQ 96-well plate was sequenced on its own single-read 150-cycle Illumina NextSeq 550 flow cell. On the study's bioinformatics: The immunoSEQ output contained only junctional sequences without quality scores, so filtering could not match that applied to full-length reads. To assign V/J genes and CDR3, sequences were annotated using PyIR, a Python wrapper for IgBLAST v1.9, with IMGT germline references. Reads were removed for weak V/J assignments (E-value above 1e-6), missing CDR3, stop codons, out-of-frame junctions, or ambiguous translated residues. V3J clonotypes were defined by identical inferred V gene, J gene, and CDR3 amino acid sequence. Percentage overlap between repertoires was computed as shared unique clonotypes divided by the size of the smaller repertoire. Three approaches were used to assess repertoire richness: RTK rarefaction, the Chao1 estimator, and Recon v2.1 estimates of unobserved clonotypes. For all TCRbeta clonotypes obtained by the gDNA method from a few donors, generation probabilities were computed with OLGA. As stored in TCRdb, this immuneACCESS dataset retains in-frame rearrangements with V and J assigned. A fraction of the clones does not appear; measured against another copy, unresolved V genes explain less than half of the discrepancy, and the remainder lacks a known reason. That table furnishes V, J and clone size, whereas the DNA furnished D and trimming. The sample records fewer than 1.6 million clones, about 98.5% of which are singletons. The ten top clones hold 0.36% of the sample.

This clone occurred once. Its antigen is not yet known. Base qualities are missing; no much larger clone stands one base away. V is cut by 6 bases and J by 7 bases, and the space between the germline ends is 18 bases. The CDR3 runs 13 residues from the cysteine to the phenylalanine. The DNA shown is the 39-base CDR3, in frame from base 1. The germline V gene supplies CDR1 SQVTM and CDR2 ANQGSEA. This chain is built from TRBV29-1 and TRBJ1-1, with the D gene uncertain. The receptor was derived from a man aged 25-40 years in good health. Sequencing was carried out using naive CD4+ T cells sorted from blood. This specimen's cell subset or site label, per the study, means: CD45RA+ positively selected. The nucleotide sequence reads as follows: TGCAGCGTCCAGTCGTCGGCAAGCGGTGAAGCTTTCTTT. Protein translation: CSVQSSASGEAFF.